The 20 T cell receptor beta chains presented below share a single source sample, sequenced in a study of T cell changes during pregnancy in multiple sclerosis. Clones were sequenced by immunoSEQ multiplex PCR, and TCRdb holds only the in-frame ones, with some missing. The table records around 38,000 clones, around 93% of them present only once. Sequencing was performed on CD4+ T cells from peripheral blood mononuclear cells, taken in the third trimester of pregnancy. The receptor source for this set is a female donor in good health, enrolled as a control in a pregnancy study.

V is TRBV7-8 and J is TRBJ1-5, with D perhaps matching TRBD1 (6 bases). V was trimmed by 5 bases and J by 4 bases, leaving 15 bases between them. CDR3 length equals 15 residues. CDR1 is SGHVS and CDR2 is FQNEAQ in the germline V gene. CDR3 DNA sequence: TGTGCCAGCAGCCCTCTGGGGGGGGCAAATCAGCCCCAGCATTTT. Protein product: CASSPLGGANQPQHF.

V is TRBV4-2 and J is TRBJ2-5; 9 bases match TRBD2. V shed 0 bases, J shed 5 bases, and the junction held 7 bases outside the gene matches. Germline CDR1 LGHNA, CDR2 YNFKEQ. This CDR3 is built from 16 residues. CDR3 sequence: CASSQDPRGGRETQYF. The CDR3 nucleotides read TGTGCCAGCAGCCAAGATCCGCGGGGGGGAAGGGAGACCCAGTACTTC.

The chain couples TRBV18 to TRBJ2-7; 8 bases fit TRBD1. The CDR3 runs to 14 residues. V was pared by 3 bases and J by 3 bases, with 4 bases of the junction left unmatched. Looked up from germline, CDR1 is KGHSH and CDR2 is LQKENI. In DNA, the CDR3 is TGTGCCAGCTCACCCGGGACAGGTCGCTACGAGCAGTACTTC. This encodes CASSPGTGRYEQYF.

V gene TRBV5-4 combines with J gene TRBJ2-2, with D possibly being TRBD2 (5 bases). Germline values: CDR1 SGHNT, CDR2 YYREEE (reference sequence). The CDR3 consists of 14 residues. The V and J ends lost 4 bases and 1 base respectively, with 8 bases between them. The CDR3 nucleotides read TGTGCCAGCAGCATAGCGAGGAACACCGGGGAGCTGTTTTTT. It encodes CASSIARNTGELFF.

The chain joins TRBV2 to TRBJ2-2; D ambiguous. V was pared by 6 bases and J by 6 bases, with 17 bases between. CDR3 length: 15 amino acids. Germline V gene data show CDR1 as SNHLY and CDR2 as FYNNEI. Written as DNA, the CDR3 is TGTGCCAGCAGCCTAAACAGAATTACCCCCGGGGAGCTGTTTTTT. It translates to CASSLNRITPGELFF.

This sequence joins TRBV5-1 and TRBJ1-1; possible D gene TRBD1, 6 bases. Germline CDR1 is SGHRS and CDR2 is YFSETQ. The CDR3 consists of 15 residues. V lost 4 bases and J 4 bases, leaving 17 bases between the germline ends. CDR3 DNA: TGCGCCAGCAGCCCCTGGAGGACAGATACCACTGAAGCTTTCTTT. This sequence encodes CASSPWRTDTTEAFF. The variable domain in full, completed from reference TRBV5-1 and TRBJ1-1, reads KAGVTQTPRYLIKTRGQQVTLSCSPISGHRSVSWYQQTPGQGLQFLFEYFSETQRNKGNFPGRFSGRQFSNSRSEMNVSTLELGDSALYLCASSPWRTDTTEAFFGQGTRLTVV.

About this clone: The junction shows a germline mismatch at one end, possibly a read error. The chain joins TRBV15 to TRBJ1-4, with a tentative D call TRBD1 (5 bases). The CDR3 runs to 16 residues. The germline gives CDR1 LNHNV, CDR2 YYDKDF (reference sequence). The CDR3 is CATGRDLIGGNEKLFF. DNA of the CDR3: TGTGCCACCGGCAGAGACCTCATCGGGGGTAATGAAAAACTGTTTTTT.

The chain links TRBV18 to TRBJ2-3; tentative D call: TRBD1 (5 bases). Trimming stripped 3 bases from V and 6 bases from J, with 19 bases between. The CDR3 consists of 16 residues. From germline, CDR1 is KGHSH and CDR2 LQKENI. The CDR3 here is CASSPPPDAGRDTQYF. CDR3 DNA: TGTGCCAGCTCACCCCCACCTGATGCAGGGCGGGATACGCAGTATTTT.

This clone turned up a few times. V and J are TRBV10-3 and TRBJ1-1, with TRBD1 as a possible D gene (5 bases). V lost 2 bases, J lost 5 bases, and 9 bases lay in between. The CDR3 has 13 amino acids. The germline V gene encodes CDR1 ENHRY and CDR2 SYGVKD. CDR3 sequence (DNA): TGTGCCATCAGTGAGCTTGGGGGGACTGAAGCTTTCTTT. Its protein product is CAISELGGTEAFF.

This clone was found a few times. CDR3 region: CASSSGQGKYF. The DNA of the CDR3 is TGTGCCAGCAGTTCCGGGCAGGGAAAGTACTTC. The V and J genes are TRBV6-5 and TRBJ2-7, with D possibly matching TRBD1 (5 bases). Trimming pared 4 bases from V and 11 bases from J, leaving 12 bases between. Germline values: CDR1 MNHEY, CDR2 SVGAGI. The CDR3 contains 11 residues.

CDR3 coding DNA: TGTGCCAGTCGGCGGACTAGCGGGGGAGATACGCAGTATTTT. Its protein product is CASRRTSGGDTQYF. The chain is built from TRBV7-2 and TRBJ2-3, with 13 bases matching TRBD2. CDR1 is SGHTA and CDR2 is FQGNSA in the germline V gene. Trimming removed 9 bases from V and 5 bases from J; junction bases left unmatched: 5. This CDR3 region has 14 residues.

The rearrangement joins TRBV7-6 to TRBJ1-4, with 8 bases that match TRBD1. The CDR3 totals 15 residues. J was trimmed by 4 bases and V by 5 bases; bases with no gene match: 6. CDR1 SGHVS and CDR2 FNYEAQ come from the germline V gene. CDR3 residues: CASSLRGQVNEKLFF. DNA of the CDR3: TGTGCCAGCAGCCTGAGGGGACAGGTTAATGAAAAACTGTTTTTT.

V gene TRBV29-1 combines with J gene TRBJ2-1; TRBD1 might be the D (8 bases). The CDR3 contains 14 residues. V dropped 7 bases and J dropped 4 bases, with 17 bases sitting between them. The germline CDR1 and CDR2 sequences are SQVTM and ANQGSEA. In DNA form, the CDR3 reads TGCAGCGGGCTAGGGGGGGACAGGTACAATGAGCAGTTCTTC. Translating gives CSGLGGDRYNEQFF.

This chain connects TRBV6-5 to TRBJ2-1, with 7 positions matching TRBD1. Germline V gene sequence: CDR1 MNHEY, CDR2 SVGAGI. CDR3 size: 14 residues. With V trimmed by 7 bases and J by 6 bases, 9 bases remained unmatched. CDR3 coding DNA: TGTGCCAGCACGCAACAGGGGCCCTTCAATGAGCAGTTCTTC. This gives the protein CASTQQGPFNEQFF.

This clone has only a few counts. CDR3: CASSPSGEGGYTF. Here the CDR3 DNA reads TGTGCCAGCAGCCCTAGCGGAGAAGGTGGCTACACCTTC. The chain links TRBV7-9 to TRBJ1-2; no firm D call. The CDR3 is 13 residues long. Germline CDR1 reads SEHNR; CDR2 reads FQNEAQ (reference sequence). Trimming cost V 5 bases and J 7 bases, with 14 bases left between them. The complete variable domain, with remaining parts taken from reference TRBV7-9 and TRBJ1-2, reads DTGVSQNPRHKITKRGQNVTFRCDPISEHNRLYWYRQTLGQGPEFLTYFQNEAQLEKSRLLSDRFSAERPKGSFSTLEIQRTEQGDSAMYLCASSPSGEGGYTFGSGTRLTVV.

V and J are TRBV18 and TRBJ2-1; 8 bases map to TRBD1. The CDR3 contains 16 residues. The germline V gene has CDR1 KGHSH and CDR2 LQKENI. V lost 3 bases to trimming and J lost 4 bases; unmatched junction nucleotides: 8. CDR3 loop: CASSPAGGAIYNEQFF. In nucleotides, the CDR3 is TGTGCCAGCTCACCCGCAGGGGGCGCGATTTACAATGAGCAGTTCTTC.

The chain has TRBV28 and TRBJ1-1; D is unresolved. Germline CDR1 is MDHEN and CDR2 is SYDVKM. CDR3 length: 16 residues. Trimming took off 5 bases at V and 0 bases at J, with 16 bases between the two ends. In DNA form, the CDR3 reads TGTGCCAGCAGTACACCCAGTCTGGGCATGAACACTGAAGCTTTCTTT. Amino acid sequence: CASSTPSLGMNTEAFF.

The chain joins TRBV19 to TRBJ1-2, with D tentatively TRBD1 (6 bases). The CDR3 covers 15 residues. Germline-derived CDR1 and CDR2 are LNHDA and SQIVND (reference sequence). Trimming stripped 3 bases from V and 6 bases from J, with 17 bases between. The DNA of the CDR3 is TGTGCCAGTAGTATGATCTTCCGGACAGTCGATGGCTACACCTTC. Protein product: CASSMIFRTVDGYTF.

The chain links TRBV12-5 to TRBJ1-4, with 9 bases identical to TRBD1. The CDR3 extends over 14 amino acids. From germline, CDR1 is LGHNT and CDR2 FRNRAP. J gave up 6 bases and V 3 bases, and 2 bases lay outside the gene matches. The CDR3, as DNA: TGTGCTAGTGGTTTCGGGACAGGGTATGAAAAACTGTTTTTT. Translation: CASGFGTGYEKLFF.

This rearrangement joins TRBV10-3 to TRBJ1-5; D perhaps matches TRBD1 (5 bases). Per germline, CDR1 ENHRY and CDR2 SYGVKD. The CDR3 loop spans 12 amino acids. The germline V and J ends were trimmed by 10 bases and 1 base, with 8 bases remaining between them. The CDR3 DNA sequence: TGTGCCACCCGACAGAGCAATCAGCCCCAGCATTTT. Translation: CATRQSNQPQHF.